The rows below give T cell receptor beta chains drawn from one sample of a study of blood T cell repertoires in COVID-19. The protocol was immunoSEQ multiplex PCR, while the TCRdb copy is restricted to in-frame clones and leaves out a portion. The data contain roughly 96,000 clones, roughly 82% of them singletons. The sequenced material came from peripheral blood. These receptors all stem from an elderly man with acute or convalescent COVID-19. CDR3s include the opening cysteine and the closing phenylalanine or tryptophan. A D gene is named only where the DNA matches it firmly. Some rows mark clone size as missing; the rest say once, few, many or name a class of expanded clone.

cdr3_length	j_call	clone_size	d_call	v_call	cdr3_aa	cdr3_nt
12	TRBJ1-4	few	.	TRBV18	CASSRQGEELFF	TGTGCCAGCTCTCGGCAAGGCGAGGAACTGTTTTTT
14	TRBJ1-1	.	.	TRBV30	CAWSPIGGHTEAFF	TGTGCCTGGAGTCCGATCGGAGGGCACACTGAAGCTTTCTTT
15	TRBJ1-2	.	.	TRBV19	CASKTFAGANYGYTF	TGTGCCAGTAAAACCTTCGCCGGAGCTAACTATGGCTACACCTTC
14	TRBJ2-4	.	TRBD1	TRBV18	CASSPDRVNEGQYF	TGTGCCAGCTCACCGGACAGGGTTAATGAGGGTCAGTACTTC
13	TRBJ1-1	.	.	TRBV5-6	CASSLVLNTEAFF	TGTGCCAGCAGCTTGGTATTGAACACTGAAGCTTTCTTT
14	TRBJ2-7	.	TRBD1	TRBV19	CASSRGQGSYEQYF	TGTGCCAGTAGTAGGGGACAGGGGAGCTACGAGCAGTACTTC
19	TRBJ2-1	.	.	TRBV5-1	CASSLAGRSLSLSYNEQFF	TGCGCCAGCAGCTTGGCCGGCAGGTCTCTGTCCTTATCATACAATGAGCAGTTCTTC
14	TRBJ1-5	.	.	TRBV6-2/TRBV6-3	CASSYSAGRQPQHF	TGTGCCAGCAGTTACTCGGCAGGGCGGCAGCCCCAGCATTTT
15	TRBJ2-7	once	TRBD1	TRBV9	CASSPRDRGWDEQYF	TGTGCCAGCAGCCCACGGGACAGGGGGTGGGACGAGCAGTACTTC
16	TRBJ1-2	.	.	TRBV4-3	CASSQDLGKPNYGYTF	TGCGCCAGCAGCCAAGATCTCGGGAAACCTAACTATGGCTACACCTTC
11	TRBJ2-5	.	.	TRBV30	CAWSRGETQYF	TGTGCCTGGTCAAGGGGGGAGACCCAGTACTTC
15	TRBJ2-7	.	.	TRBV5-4	CASSLVSVPVHEQYF	TGTGCCAGCAGCTTGGTGAGCGTACCTGTCCACGAGCAGTACTTC
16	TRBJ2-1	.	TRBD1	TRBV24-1	CATSDSRTGSYNEQFF	TGTGCCACCAGTGATTCGCGGACAGGGTCTTACAATGAGCAGTTCTTC
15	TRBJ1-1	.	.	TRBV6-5	CASLSPLTAYTEAFF	TGTGCCAGCTTAAGTCCTTTGACAGCTTACACTGAAGCTTTCTTT
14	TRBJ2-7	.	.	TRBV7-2	CASLTAWGADEQYF	TGTGCCAGCCTCACGGCGTGGGGCGCGGACGAGCAGTACTTC
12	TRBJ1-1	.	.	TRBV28	CASTTMNTEAFF	TGTGCCAGCACGACTATGAACACTGAAGCTTTCTTT
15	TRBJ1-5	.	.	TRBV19	CASSIVAGGNQPQHF	TGTGCCAGTAGTATAGTCGCGGGAGGCAATCAGCCCCAGCATTTT
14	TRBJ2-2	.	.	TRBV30	CAWSRATNTGELFF	TGTGCCTGGAGTCGAGCAACGAACACCGGGGAGCTGTTTTTT
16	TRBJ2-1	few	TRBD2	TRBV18	CASSPLSGRANNEQFF	TGTGCCAGCTCACCACTTAGCGGGAGAGCGAACAATGAGCAGTTCTTC
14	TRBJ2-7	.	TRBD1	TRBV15	CATSTGQGLDEQYF	TGTGCCACCAGCACGGGACAGGGGTTGGACGAGCAGTACTTC
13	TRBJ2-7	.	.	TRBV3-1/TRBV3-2	CASSLRGREEQYF	TGTGCCAGCAGCCTAAGGGGCCGGGAGGAGCAGTACTTC
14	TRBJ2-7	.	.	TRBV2	CASSEQGLSYEQYF	TGTGCCAGCAGTGAACAGGGCCTCTCCTACGAGCAGTACTTC
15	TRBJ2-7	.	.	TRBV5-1	CASSSGSGGLIEQYF	TGCGCCAGCAGCTCGGGGTCAGGGGGGCTGATCGAGCAGTACTTC
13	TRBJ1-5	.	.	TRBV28	CASSLEDYQPQHF	TGTGCCAGCAGTTTAGAGGATTATCAGCCCCAGCATTTT
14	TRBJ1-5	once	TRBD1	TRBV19	CASTGQGRDQPQHF	TGTGCCAGTACTGGACAGGGTAGGGATCAGCCCCAGCATTTT
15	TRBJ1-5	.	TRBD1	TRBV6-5	CASRPDRASNQPQHF	TGTGCCAGCAGACCAGACAGGGCTAGCAATCAGCCCCAGCATTTT
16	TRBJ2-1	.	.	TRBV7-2	CASSLAGAGNSNEQFF	TGTGCCAGCAGCTTAGCCGGGGCGGGAAATTCCAATGAGCAGTTCTTC
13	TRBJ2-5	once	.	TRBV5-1	CASSSTGQETQYF	TGCGCCAGCAGCTCCACAGGTCAAGAGACCCAGTACTTC
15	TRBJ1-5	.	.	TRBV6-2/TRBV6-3	CASSYQGGGNQPQHF	TGTGCCAGCAGTTACCAGGGAGGAGGCAATCAGCCCCAGCATTTT
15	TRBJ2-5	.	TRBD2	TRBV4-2	CASSQVGGGPQAQYF	TGTGCCAGCAGCCAAGTTGGCGGGGGGCCCCAGGCCCAGTACTTC
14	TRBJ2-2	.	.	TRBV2	CASRKGGGTGELFF	TGTGCCAGCCGGAAGGGGGGAGGGACCGGGGAGCTGTTTTTT
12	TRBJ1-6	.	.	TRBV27	CASSGLKGTLHF	TGTGCCAGCAGCGGCCTGAAGGGGACCCTCCACTTT
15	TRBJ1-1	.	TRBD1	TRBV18	CASSPRQGADTEAFF	TGTGCCAGCTCACCGCGCCAGGGGGCCGACACTGAAGCTTTCTTT
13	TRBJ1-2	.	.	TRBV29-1	CSASGGDVYGYTF	TGCAGCGCCTCCGGCGGGGACGTCTATGGCTACACCTTC
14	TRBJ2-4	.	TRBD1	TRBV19	CASEQGTAKNIQYF	TGTGCCAGCGAACAGGGGACCGCCAAAAACATTCAGTACTTC
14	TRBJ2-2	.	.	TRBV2	CASSEAGGTGELFF	TGTGCCAGCAGTGAAGCTGGGGGGACCGGGGAGCTGTTTTTT
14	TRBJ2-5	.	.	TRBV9	CASSVMGQEETQYF	TGTGCCAGCAGCGTAATGGGGCAGGAAGAGACCCAGTACTTC
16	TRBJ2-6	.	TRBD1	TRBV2	CASSEEGGAGANVLTF	TGTGCCAGCAGTGAAGAAGGGGGCGCTGGGGCCAACGTCCTGACTTTC